The 19 T cell receptor beta chains given below trace back to one sample, sequenced in a study of blood T cell repertoires in COVID-19. TCRdb keeps only in-frame clones here, not all; method: immunoSEQ multiplex PCR. This table holds 250,000 or so clones, approximately 83% found once. Specimen: PBMCs or T cells enriched from blood (not recorded which). Receptors originate from a man aged 50 or older who had recovered from COVID-19.

The J gene is TRBJ2-4, the V gene TRBV30, with D perhaps matching TRBD1 (5 bases). CDR1 and CDR2 from the germline V gene are GTSNPN and SVGIG (reference sequence). The CDR3 is made up of 17 amino acids. Trimming shortened V by 8 bases and J by 0 bases, and 23 bases separated the two germline ends. In nucleotides, the CDR3 is TGTGCCGCCGCGAGGACAAGACCTCTCCTAGCCAAAAACATTCAGTACTTC. Residues: CAAARTRPLLAKNIQYF.

By share, this clone ranks as medium-sized. Within the sample, other DNA sequences also encode this same CDR3. V usage is TRBV12-3 or TRBV12-4 and J usage is TRBJ2-2; possible D gene TRBD2, 5 bases. The CDR3 is 13 residues long. Between the trimmed V and J ends, which lost 3 bases and 5 bases, there was a span of 7 bases. The CDR3 DNA reads as TGTGCCAGCAGTTTTTCGGGGACCGGGGAGCTGTTTTTT. It codes for CASSFSGTGELFF.

This CDR3 reads CATHRQENSPLHF. CDR3 DNA sequence: TGTGCCACCCACCGACAGGAAAATTCACCCCTCCACTTT. The chain recombines TRBV2 with TRBJ1-6; D is perhaps TRBD1 (6 bases). The CDR3 extends over 13 amino acids. The V end was cut by 10 bases, the J end by 7 bases, with 14 bases between. Germline V gene sequence: CDR1 SNHLY, CDR2 FYNNEI.

V and J are TRBV7-2 and TRBJ2-3, with a possible D match to TRBD2 (6 bases). With 5 bases removed from V and 3 bases from J, the gap between germline ends came to 9 bases. The CDR3 contains 13 residues. CDR1 is SGHTA, CDR2 FQGNSA, per germline. The CDR3 DNA is TGTGCCAGCAGCGGGAGGCCAACAGATACGCAGTATTTT. It translates to CASSGRPTDTQYF.

This chain links TRBV9 with TRBJ2-4; D possibly corresponds to TRBD2 (5 bases). V gave up 0 bases and J gave up 8 bases, with 12 bases separating them. The CDR3 sequence is 14 residues long. The germline gives CDR1 SGDLS, CDR2 YYNGEE. CDR3 sequence (DNA): TGTGCCAGCAGCGTAGGAGGGCCCACGGACATTCAGTACTTC. It specifies CASSVGGPTDIQYF.

The chain uses TRBV6-2 or TRBV6-3 and TRBJ1-2; 9 bases fit TRBD1. Germline V gene lookup returns CDR1 MNHEY and CDR2 SVGEGT. The CDR3 runs to 15 residues. V was pared by 5 bases and J by 0 bases, with 4 bases of the junction left unmatched. CDR3 sequence (DNA): TGTGCCAGCAGTGGGACAGGGACAGCTAACTATGGCTACACCTTC. It is translated as CASSGTGTANYGYTF.

The V gene is TRBV18, the J gene TRBJ1-3; no reliable D call. Between the trimmed V and J ends, which lost 3 bases and 1 base, there was a span of 4 bases. The CDR3 loop spans 13 amino acids. Germline assignment: CDR1 KGHSH and CDR2 LQKENI. CDR3 sequence reads: CASSPYSGNTIYF. The DNA of the CDR3 is TGTGCCAGCTCACCCTATTCTGGAAACACCATATATTTT. Supplemented by reference TRBV18 and TRBJ1-3, the full variable domain reads NAGVMQNPRHLVRRRGQEARLRCSPMKGHSHVYWYRQLPEEGLKFMVYLQKENIIDESGMPKERFSAEFPKEGPSILRIQQVVRGDSAAYFCASSPYSGNTIYFGEGSWLTVV.

The rearrangement links TRBV2 to TRBJ1-6; no definite D call. Germline CDR1 is SNHLY and CDR2 is FYNNEI. The CDR3 has 14 residues. The V gene lost 4 bases and the J gene lost 3 bases, with 7 bases spanning the gap. CDR3 protein: CASSVGLYNSPLHF. Here the CDR3 DNA reads TGTGCCAGCAGTGTTGGACTCTATAATTCACCCCTCCACTTT.

The chain links TRBV6-5 to TRBJ2-3; TRBD2 matches 10 bases. V lost 5 bases, J lost 4 bases, and 6 bases stayed unmatched. This CDR3 has 15 amino acids. Germline V gives CDR1 MNHEY, CDR2 SVGAGI. Here the CDR3 reads CASSPPGLASDTQYF. The CDR3 DNA sequence: TGTGCCAGCAGTCCCCCGGGACTAGCGTCAGATACGCAGTATTTT.

The chain carries TRBV25-1 and TRBJ1-1; TRBD1 agrees at 7 bases. Trimming at V came to 4 bases and at J to 1 base, leaving 9 bases not matched to a gene. CDR3 size: 16 residues. Germline CDR1 is MGHDK and CDR2 is SYGVNS. The DNA for the CDR3 is TGTGCCAGCAGTGTCAAACCGGGACAGCAGAACACTGAAGCTTTCTTT. Translating it yields CASSVKPGQQNTEAFF.

V is TRBV11-1 and J is TRBJ1-2; no clear D gene. The germline gives CDR1 SGHAT, CDR2 FQDESV (reference sequence). Trimming took 1 base from V and 6 from J, leaving 18 bases between them. The CDR3 runs 16 residues. The CDR3 protein is CASSLDARVPLNGYTF. Written as DNA, the CDR3 is TGTGCCAGCAGCTTAGATGCTCGGGTTCCACTTAATGGCTACACCTTC.

The V and J genes are TRBV19 and TRBJ2-3, with 9 positions matching TRBD2. Losses at the gene ends were 6 bases for V and 2 bases for J; bases not matched to a gene: 6. The CDR3 is 15 amino acids. Germline V gene lookup returns CDR1 LNHDA and CDR2 SQIVND (reference sequence). The CDR3 sequence: CASRRSSGTTDTQYF. CDR3 DNA sequence: TGTGCCAGTAGGCGGTCTAGCGGGACCACAGATACGCAGTATTTT.

The genes are TRBV7-2 and TRBJ2-6; 7 bases agree with TRBD1. Trimming took 5 bases from V and 0 from J; bases not matched to a gene: 10. CDR1 is SGHTA, CDR2 FQGNSA, per germline. The CDR3 length is 18 residues. The CDR3 protein is CASSLRQGRFSGANVLTF. The CDR3 coding sequence is TGTGCCAGCAGCCTCCGACAGGGCCGCTTCTCTGGGGCCAACGTCCTGACTTTC.

The rearrangement links TRBV19 to TRBJ2-1, with TRBD2 identical over 8 bases. Trimming cost V 5 bases and J 3 bases; bases outside gene matches: 9. This CDR3 contains 16 residues. CDR1 is LNHDA, CDR2 SQIVND, per germline (reference sequence). The CDR3 spells CASSLTSVLGYNEQFF. CDR3 nucleotides: TGTGCCAGTAGTTTGACTAGCGTACTAGGCTACAATGAGCAGTTCTTC.

This clone was seen once. The V call is TRBV7-8, the J call TRBJ2-1; 12 nucleotides match TRBD2. The CDR3 contains 18 residues. V was pared by 1 base and J by 0 bases, with 4 bases of the junction left unmatched. Germline V gene data show CDR1 as SGHVS and CDR2 as FQNEAQ. The CDR3 protein is CASSLVSSGGASYNEQFF. The DNA for the CDR3 is TGTGCCAGCAGCTTAGTCTCTAGCGGGGGGGCCTCCTACAATGAGCAGTTCTTC.

The chain has TRBV19 and TRBJ2-3; 10 positions agree with TRBD2. The CDR3 totals 14 residues. Germline V CDR1 and CDR2: LNHDA, SQIVND (reference sequence). With V trimmed by 6 bases and J by 7 bases, 7 bases remained unmatched. The CDR3 reads CASSLSGRSHTQYF. CDR3 nucleotides: TGTGCCAGTAGCCTTAGCGGGAGGTCCCATACGCAGTATTTT.

The chain recombines TRBV19 with TRBJ1-1; maybe TRBD1 (6 bases). Germline values: CDR1 LNHDA, CDR2 SQIVND (reference sequence). CDR3 length: 13 amino acids. V lost 2 bases to trimming and J lost 5 bases, with 9 bases between them. Here the CDR3 DNA reads TGTGCCAGTAGTATACGGACAGTAACTGAAGCTTTCTTT. Translation: CASSIRTVTEAFF.

This chain joins TRBV19 and TRBJ1-4; D gene uncertain. Trimming left V 8 bases short and J 6 bases short, with 13 bases between. The germline gives CDR1 LNHDA, CDR2 SQIVND (reference sequence). CDR3 length equals 13 residues. CDR3 protein: CASGRIGDEKLFF. CDR3 DNA: TGTGCCAGTGGGCGTATAGGCGATGAAAAACTGTTTTTT.

The chain employs TRBV18 and TRBJ1-5; D unclear. The germline V gene has CDR1 KGHSH and CDR2 LQKENI. V shed 6 bases and J shed 3 bases, with 15 bases lying between them. The CDR3 runs 15 residues. CDR3 region: CASSLLGSSNQPQHF. In DNA form, the CDR3 reads TGTGCCAGCTCCCTCCTAGGTTCTTCCAATCAGCCCCAGCATTTT.